A single T cell receptor (beta chain) is shown here with its context. This entry is derived from a study of T-cell reconstitution after alpha-beta-depleted transplantation in children. Unique molecular identifiers were incorporated during preparation of the TCRbeta library. TCRdb called the PCR reads again in MiXCR, with one record for every CDR3 protein. The sample contains 700,000 to 950,000 distinct CDR3 sequences, about 15% of which appear only once. Trimming at V came to 2 bases and at J to 5 bases, leaving 11 bases not matched to a gene. CDR3 length equals 19 residues. Germline V gene sequence: CDR1 ENHRY, CDR2 SYGVKD.

This specimen consisted of PBMCs, mostly from graft donor cells, obtained 360 days after TCRalphabeta/CD19-depleted stem cell transplant. The chain couples TRBV10-3 to TRBJ2-5; 16 nucleotides line up with TRBD2. This TCR was recovered from a male patient between 5 and 17 years old who had a stem cell transplant for acute lymphoblastic leukemia, so the T cells may come from the graft donor. The CDR3 sequence: CAISEGLPGLAGGPETQYF. The CDR3 nucleotides are TGTGCCATCAGTGAGGGACTCCCGGGACTAGCGGGAGGGCCGGAGACCCAGTACTTC.